One and the same sample provided the 10 T cell receptor beta chains below, sequenced in a study of T-cell memory formation after mild COVID-19. A single record per CDR3 protein comes from TCRdb applying MiXCR to the 5' RACE reads. The sample contains about 440,000 distinct CDR3 sequences, 20% of which appear only once. Material for sequencing was PBMCs or a T cell subset sorted from them (not recorded which). Receptors were obtained from an adult woman who had mild COVID-19 (a few samples of this study predate the infection). Cell type and time point are not known.

This clonotype was counted a few times. The CDR3 loop is CASRRDRRANEQFF. For the CDR3, the DNA is TGTGCCAGTAGACGGGACCGGCGGGCCAATGAGCAGTTCTTC. The chain links TRBV19 to TRBJ2-1; D might be TRBD1 or TRBD2, each matching 5 bases. CDR3 length equals 14 residues. Germline values: CDR1 LNHDA, CDR2 SQIVND (reference sequence). Trimming left V 6 bases short and J 6 bases short, with 15 bases between.

The chain employs TRBV5-5 and TRBJ2-4, with D unresolved. Trimming removed 4 bases from V and 6 bases from J, with 11 bases in between. Germline V lookup: CDR1 SGHKS, CDR2 YYEKEE (reference sequence). The CDR3 runs to 13 residues. CDR3 coding DNA: TGTGCCAGCAGCCCGATTAAGGCAAACATTCAGTACTTC. This gives the protein CASSPIKANIQYF. The variable domain in full, with the rest retrieved from reference TRBV5-5 and TRBJ2-4, is DAGVTQSPTHLIKTRGQQVTLRCSPISGHKSVSWYQQVLGQGPQFIFQYYEKEERGRGNFPDRFSARQFPNYSSELNVNALLLGDSALYLCASSPIKANIQYFGAGTRLSVL.

The rearrangement links TRBV19 to TRBJ2-7; tentatively, D is TRBD2 (5 bases). CDR1 and CDR2 (germline): LNHDA, SQIVND (reference sequence). Between the trimmed V and J ends, which lost 3 bases and 0 bases, there was a span of 6 bases. This CDR3 is 13 amino acids long. The CDR3, as DNA: TGTGCCAGTAGTATCCGGGACTCCTACGAGCAGTACTTC. It codes for CASSIRDSYEQYF.

V and J are TRBV15 and TRBJ2-1, with TRBD1 identical over 7 bases. The CDR3 spans 16 residues. Germline V lookup: CDR1 LNHNV, CDR2 YYDKDF (reference sequence). J lost 0 bases, V lost 2 bases, and 4 bases had no gene match. Here the CDR3 DNA reads TGTGCCACCAGCAGACCTCAGGGGGACTCCTACAATGAGCAGTTCTTC. As protein: CATSRPQGDSYNEQFF.

The CDR3 DNA reads as TGTGCCAGCAGTGAGCGGACAGGGAATGAAAAACTGTTTTTT. Translating it yields CASSERTGNEKLFF. This chain joins TRBV6-1 and TRBJ1-4; 8 nucleotides align to TRBD1. CDR3 size: 14 residues. In germline, CDR1 is MNHNS, CDR2 SASEGT. Unmatched junction bases numbered 2, after V lost 3 bases and J lost 5 bases.

This sequence joins TRBV6-2 or TRBV6-3 and TRBJ2-1; possibly TRBD1 for D (5 bases). Germline loops: CDR1 MNHEY, CDR2 SVGEGT. Trimming cost V 8 bases and J 8 bases, with 16 bases left between them. CDR3 size: 13 residues. CDR3 sequence (DNA): TGTGCCAGCGGCTACAAGGGGCCGGATGAGCAGTTCTTC. It codes for CASGYKGPDEQFF.

This clonotype was seen a handful of times. J is TRBJ2-5 and V is TRBV5-1, with 8 bases fitting TRBD2. V lost 1 base, J lost 2 bases, and 4 bases stayed unmatched. The CDR3 is 15 amino acids. CDR1 and CDR2 from the germline V gene are SGHRS and YFSETQ. CDR3 loop: CASSLMSGGQETQYF. The CDR3 DNA reads TGCGCCAGCAGCTTGATGAGCGGGGGTCAAGAGACCCAGTACTTC.

This clonotype was seen a few times. As DNA, the CDR3 is TGTGCCACCAGTGATTTTTTAGATAGCCGCACCGGGGAGCTGTTTTTT. This sequence encodes CATSDFLDSRTGELFF. The chain recombines TRBV24-1 with TRBJ2-2; no firm D call. V was trimmed by 1 base and J by 4 bases, leaving 12 bases between them. There are 16 residues in the CDR3. The germline CDR1 and CDR2 sequences are KGHDR and SFDVKD.

This clonotype occurred a few times. This chain joins TRBV12-3 or TRBV12-4 and TRBJ1-1; possibly TRBD1 for D (5 bases). CDR3 length: 15 residues. V lost 6 bases and J lost 0, with 14 bases in between. The CDR3 region has the DNA TGTGCCAGCAGCCGGCAGACAGCGATGAACACTGAAGCTTTCTTT. Translated: CASSRQTAMNTEAFF.

The V gene is TRBV7-2, the J gene TRBJ1-1, with D hard to call. Trimming removed 2 bases at V and 4 bases at J, with 23 bases between. Germline V gene sequence: CDR1 SGHTA, CDR2 FQGNSA. The CDR3 consists of 18 residues. The CDR3 sequence: CASSLYGIGLGSSTEAFF. In nucleotides, the CDR3 is TGTGCCAGCAGCTTATATGGGATCGGGTTGGGTTCGAGCACTGAAGCTTTCTTT.